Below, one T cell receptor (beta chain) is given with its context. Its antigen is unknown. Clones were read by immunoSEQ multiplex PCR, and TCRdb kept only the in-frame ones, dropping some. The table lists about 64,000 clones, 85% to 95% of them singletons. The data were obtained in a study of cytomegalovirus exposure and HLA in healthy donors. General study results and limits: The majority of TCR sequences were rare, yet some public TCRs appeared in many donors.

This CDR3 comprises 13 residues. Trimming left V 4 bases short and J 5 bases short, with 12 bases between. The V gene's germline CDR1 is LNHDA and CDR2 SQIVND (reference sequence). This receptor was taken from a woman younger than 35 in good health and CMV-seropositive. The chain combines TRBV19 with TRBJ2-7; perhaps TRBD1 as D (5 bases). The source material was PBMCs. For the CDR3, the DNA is TGTGCCAGTAGTACAGGGTTAGTCGACGAGCAGTACTTC. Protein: CASSTGLVDEQYF.